This T cell receptor (beta chain) was sequenced for a study of T cell responses to AZD1222 COVID-19 vaccine. CDR3 length: 16 residues. The V end was cut by 0 bases, the J end by 10 bases, with 19 bases between. The germline gives CDR1 MGHRA, CDR2 YSYEKL. This clone occurred once. Its specificity is not known. The study, taken as a whole, reports: Spike-spanning, vaccine-associated CD4 TCRs were dominant at 160-218 and 743-854. It was only 6 or 7 AZD1222 recipients who were seropositive at baseline. White British people made up most donors, females outnumbered males, and clonal diversity was possibly underestimated.

TCRdb keeps only in-frame clones here, not all; method: immunoSEQ multiplex PCR. The profile shows about 130,000 clones, over 85% of them singletons. Source: peripheral blood, taken 28 days after the second AZD1222 dose. This sequence originates from an adult who received the AZD1222 COVID-19 vaccine. V gene TRBV4-1 combines with J gene TRBJ2-1; D is unclear. CDR3 sequence (DNA): TGCGCCAGCAGCCAAGATCCCCTATCCTACGGGCAAGAGCAGTTCTTC. It translates to CASSQDPLSYGQEQFF.